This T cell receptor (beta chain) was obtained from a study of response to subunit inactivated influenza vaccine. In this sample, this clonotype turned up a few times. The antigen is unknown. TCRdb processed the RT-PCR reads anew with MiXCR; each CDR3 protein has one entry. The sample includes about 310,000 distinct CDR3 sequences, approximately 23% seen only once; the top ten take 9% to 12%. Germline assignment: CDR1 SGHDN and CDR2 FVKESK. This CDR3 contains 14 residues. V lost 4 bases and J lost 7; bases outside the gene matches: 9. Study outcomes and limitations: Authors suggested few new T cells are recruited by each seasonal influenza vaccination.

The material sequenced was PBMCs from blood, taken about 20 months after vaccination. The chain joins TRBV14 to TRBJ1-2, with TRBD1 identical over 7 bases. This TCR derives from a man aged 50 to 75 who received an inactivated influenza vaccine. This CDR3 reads CASSLGRGTTGYTF. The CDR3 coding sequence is TGTGCCAGCAGCCTCGGCAGGGGGACTACTGGCTACACCTTC.